Ten or more counts support the clone carrying this TCR beta chain. Antigen specificity is unknown. The CDR3 spans 13 residues. The V gene lost 1 base and the J gene lost 5 bases, with 12 bases spanning the gap. The germline gives CDR1 SQVTM, CDR2 ANQGSEA. This sample was taken from a study of T-cell reconstitution after alpha-beta-depleted transplantation in children. Study-level results: Surviving recipient T cells and intrathymic progenitors accounted for some patients' high TCRbeta diversity at day 60. Newly produced T cells mostly accounted for T-cell counts and diversity one year post-transplant. The study reportedly traced alpha-beta T cells about two months after transplant to several hundred expanded graft clones.

The authors prepared the TCRbeta library with unique molecular identifiers. TCRdb analysed the PCR reads with MiXCR anew, one entry per CDR3 protein. The data show some 600,000 distinct CDR3 sequences, over 10% seen once. The chain carries TRBV29-1 and TRBJ2-7, with D possibly being TRBD1 (7 bases). The receptor's source is a male patient between 10 and 17 years old who had a stem cell transplant for acute myeloid leukemia, so the T cells may come from the graft donor. The sample here was PBMCs, mostly from graft donor cells, taken 360 days after TCRalphabeta/CD19-depleted stem cell transplant. The DNA of the CDR3 is TGCAGCGTTGAAGGGCAGGGGGGCCACGAGCAGTACTTC. As protein: CSVEGQGGHEQYF.